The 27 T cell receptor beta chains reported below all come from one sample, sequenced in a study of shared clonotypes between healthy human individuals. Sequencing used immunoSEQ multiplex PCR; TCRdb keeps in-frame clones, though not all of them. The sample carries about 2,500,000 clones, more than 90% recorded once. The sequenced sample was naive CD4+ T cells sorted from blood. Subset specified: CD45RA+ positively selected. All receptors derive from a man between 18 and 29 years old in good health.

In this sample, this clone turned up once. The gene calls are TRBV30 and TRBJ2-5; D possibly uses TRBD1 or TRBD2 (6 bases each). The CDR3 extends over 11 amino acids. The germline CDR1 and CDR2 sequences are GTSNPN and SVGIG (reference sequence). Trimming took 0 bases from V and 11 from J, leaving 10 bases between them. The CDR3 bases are TGTGCCTGGAGTGTAATAGGGGGGCAGTACTTC. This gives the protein CAWSVIGGQYF.

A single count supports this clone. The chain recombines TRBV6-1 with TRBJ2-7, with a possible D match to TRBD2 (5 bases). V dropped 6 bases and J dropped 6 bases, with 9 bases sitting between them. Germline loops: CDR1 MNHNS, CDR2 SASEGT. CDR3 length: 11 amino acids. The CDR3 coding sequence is TGTGCCAGCAGACTAGAGGGCGAGCAGTACTTC. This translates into CASRLEGEQYF.

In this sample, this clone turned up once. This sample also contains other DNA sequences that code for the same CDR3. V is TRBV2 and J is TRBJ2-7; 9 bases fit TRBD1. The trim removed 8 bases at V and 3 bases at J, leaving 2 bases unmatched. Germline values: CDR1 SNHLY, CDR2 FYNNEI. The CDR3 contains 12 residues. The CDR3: CASRQGGYEQYF. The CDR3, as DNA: TGTGCCAGCCGACAGGGGGGCTACGAGCAGTACTTC.

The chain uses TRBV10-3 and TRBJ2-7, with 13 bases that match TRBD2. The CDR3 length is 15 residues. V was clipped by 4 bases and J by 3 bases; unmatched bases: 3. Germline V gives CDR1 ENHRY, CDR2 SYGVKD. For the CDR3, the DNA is TGTGCCATCAGTGCCAGGACTAGCGGGGGCTACGAGCAGTACTTC. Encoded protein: CAISARTSGGYEQYF.

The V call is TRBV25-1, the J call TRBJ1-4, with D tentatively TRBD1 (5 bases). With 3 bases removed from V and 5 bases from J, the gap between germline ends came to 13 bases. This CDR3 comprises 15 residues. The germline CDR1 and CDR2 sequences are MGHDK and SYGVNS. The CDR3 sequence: CASSDRTTPNEKLFF. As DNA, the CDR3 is TGTGCCAGCAGTGATCGGACAACCCCGAATGAAAAACTGTTTTTT.

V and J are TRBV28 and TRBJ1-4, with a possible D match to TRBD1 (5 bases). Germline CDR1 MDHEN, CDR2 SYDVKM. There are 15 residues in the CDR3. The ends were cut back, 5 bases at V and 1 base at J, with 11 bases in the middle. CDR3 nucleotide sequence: TGTGCCAGCAGTGGGGGACGGGTAACTAATGAAAAACTGTTTTTT. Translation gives CASSGGRVTNEKLFF.

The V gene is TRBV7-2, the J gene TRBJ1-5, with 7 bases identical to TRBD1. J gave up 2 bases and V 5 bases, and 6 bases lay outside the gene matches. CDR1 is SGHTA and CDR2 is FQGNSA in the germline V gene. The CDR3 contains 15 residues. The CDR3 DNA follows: TGTGCCAGCAGCGCGACAGGGTTGGGCAATCAGCCCCAGCATTTT. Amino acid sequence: CASSATGLGNQPQHF. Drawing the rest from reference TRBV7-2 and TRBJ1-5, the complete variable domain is GAGVSQSPSNKVTEKGKDVELRCDPISGHTALYWYRQSLGQGLEFLIYFQGNSAPDKSGLPSDRFSAERTGGSVSTLTIQRTQQEDSAVYLCASSATGLGNQPQHFGDGTRLSIL.

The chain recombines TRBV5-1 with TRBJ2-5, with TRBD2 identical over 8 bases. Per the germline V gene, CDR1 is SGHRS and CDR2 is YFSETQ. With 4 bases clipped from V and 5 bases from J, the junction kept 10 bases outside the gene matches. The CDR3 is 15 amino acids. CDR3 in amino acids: CASSLSLAGPETQYF. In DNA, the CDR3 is TGCGCCAGCAGCCTTAGTTTAGCGGGGCCGGAGACCCAGTACTTC.

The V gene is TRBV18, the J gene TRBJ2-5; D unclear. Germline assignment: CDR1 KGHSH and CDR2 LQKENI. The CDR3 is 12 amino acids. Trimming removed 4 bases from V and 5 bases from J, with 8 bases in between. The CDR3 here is CASSQYGETQYF. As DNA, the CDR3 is TGTGCCAGCTCACAGTATGGGGAGACCCAGTACTTC.

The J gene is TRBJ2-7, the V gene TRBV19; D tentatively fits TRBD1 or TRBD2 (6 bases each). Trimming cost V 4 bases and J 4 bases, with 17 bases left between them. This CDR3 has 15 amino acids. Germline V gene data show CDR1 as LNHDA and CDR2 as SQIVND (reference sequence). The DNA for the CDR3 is TGTGCCAGTAGTACCCTAGGGGGGCCCGGATACGAGCAGTACTTC. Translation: CASSTLGGPGYEQYF.

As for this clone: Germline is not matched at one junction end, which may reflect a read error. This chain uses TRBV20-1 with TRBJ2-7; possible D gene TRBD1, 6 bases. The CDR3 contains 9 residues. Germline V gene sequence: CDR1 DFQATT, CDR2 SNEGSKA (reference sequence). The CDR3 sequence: CSATKGHRF. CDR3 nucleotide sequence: TGCAGTGCAACAAAGGGACACCGATTC.

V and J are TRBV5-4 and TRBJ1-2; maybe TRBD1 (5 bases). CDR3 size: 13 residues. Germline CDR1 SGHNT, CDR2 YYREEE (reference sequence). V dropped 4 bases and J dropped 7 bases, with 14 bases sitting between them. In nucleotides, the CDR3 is TGTGCCAGCAGCCCTACTCAGGGTCCTGGCTACACCTTC. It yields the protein CASSPTQGPGYTF.

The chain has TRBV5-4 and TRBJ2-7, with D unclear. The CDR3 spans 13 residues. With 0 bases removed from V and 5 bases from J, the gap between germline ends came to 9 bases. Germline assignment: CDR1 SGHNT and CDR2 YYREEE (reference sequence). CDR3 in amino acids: CASSLALNDEQYF. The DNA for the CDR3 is TGTGCCAGCAGCTTGGCTCTAAACGACGAGCAGTACTTC.

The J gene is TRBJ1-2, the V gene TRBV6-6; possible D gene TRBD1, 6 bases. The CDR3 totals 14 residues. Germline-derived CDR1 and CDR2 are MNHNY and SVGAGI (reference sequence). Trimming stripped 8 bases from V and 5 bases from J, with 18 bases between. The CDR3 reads CASSPGGRRYGYTF. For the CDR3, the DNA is TGTGCCAGCTCCCCCGGGGGGCGCAGGTATGGCTACACCTTC.

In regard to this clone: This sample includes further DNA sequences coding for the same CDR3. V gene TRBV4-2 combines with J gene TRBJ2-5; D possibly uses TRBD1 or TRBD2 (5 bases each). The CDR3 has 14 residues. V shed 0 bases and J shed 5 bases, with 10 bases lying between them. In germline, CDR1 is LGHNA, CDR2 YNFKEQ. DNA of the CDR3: TGTGCCAGCAGCCAAGATGGGGGTGGGGAGACCCAGTACTTC. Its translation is CASSQDGGGETQYF.

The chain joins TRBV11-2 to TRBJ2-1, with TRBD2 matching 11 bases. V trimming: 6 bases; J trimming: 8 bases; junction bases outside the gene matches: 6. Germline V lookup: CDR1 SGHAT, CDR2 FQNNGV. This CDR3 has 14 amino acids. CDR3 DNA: TGTGCCAGCAGAAGACTAGCGGGACTTTATGAGCAGTTCTTC. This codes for CASRRLAGLYEQFF.

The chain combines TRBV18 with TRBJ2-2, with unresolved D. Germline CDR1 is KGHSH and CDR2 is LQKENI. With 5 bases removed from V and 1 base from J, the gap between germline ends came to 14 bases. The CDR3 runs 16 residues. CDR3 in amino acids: CASSSTFSVNTGELFF. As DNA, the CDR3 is TGTGCCAGCTCATCTACCTTCTCGGTGAACACCGGGGAGCTGTTTTTT.

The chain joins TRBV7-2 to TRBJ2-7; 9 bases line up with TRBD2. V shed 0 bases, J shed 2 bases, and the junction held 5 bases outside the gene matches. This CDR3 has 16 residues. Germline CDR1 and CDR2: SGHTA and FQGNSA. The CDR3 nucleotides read TGTGCCAGCAGCTTAGCCCTAGCGGGGAGACCCTACGAGCAGTACTTC. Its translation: CASSLALAGRPYEQYF.

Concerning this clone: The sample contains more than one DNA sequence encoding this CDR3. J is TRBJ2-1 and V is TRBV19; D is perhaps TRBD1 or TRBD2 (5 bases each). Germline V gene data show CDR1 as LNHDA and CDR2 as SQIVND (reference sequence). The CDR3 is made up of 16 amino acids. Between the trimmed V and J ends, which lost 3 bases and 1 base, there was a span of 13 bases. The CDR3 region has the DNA TGTGCCAGTAGTATTTCCAGAGGGGTATCCTACAATGAGCAGTTCTTC. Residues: CASSISRGVSYNEQFF.

The CDR3 DNA reads TGTGCCAGCAGCTTAAGCCATAGTAGTGGCTACACCTTC. Its translation is CASSLSHSSGYTF. The gene calls are TRBV7-9 and TRBJ1-2, with no clear D. The germline gives CDR1 SEHNR, CDR2 FQNEAQ (reference sequence). Trimming cost V 2 bases and J 7 bases, with 11 bases left between them. The CDR3 runs 13 residues.

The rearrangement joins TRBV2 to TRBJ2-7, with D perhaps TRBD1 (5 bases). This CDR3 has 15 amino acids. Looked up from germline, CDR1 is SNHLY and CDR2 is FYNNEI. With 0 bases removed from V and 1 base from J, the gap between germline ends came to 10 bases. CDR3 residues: CASSEAETASYEQYF. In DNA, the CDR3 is TGTGCCAGCAGTGAAGCAGAGACAGCTTCCTACGAGCAGTACTTC.

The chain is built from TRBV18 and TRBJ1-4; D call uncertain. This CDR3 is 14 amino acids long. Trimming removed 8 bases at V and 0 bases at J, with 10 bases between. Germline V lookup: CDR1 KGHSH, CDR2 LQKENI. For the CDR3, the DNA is TGTGCCAGCCGCCGGGAGTCAACTAATGAAAAACTGTTTTTT. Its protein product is CASRRESTNEKLFF.

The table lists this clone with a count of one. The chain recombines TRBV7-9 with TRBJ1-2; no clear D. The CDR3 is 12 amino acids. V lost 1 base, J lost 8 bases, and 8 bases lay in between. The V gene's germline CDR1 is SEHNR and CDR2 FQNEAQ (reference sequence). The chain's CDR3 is CASSLGRLGYTF. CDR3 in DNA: TGTGCCAGCAGCTTAGGGCGCCTCGGCTACACCTTC.

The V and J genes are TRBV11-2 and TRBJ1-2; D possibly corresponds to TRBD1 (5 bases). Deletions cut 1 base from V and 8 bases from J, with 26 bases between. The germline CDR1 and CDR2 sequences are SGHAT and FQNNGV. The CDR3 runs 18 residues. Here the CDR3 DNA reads TGTGCCAGCAGCTTAGGGAAACGCCGGGGGGGTCTGTCTAAGGGCTACACCTTC. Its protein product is CASSLGKRRGGLSKGYTF.

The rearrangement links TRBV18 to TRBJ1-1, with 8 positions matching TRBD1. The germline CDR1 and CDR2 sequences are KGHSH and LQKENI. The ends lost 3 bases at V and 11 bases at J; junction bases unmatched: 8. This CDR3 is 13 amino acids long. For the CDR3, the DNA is TGTGCCAGCTCACCCGGACAGGGCCGGGAGGCTTTCTTT. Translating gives CASSPGQGREAFF.

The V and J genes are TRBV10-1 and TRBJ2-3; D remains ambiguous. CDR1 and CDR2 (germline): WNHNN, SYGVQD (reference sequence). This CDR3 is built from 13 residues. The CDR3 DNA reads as TGCCCTCGGGCTAGTTTTTTTCCAGATACGCAGTATTTT. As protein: CPRASFFPDTQYF.

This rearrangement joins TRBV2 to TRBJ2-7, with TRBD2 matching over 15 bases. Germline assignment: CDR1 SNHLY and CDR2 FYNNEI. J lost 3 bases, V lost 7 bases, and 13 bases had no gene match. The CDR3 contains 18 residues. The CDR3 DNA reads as TGTGCCAGCACGTCGGGACTAGCGGGGGGACTCAGCATCTACGAGCAGTACTTC. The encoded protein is CASTSGLAGGLSIYEQYF.